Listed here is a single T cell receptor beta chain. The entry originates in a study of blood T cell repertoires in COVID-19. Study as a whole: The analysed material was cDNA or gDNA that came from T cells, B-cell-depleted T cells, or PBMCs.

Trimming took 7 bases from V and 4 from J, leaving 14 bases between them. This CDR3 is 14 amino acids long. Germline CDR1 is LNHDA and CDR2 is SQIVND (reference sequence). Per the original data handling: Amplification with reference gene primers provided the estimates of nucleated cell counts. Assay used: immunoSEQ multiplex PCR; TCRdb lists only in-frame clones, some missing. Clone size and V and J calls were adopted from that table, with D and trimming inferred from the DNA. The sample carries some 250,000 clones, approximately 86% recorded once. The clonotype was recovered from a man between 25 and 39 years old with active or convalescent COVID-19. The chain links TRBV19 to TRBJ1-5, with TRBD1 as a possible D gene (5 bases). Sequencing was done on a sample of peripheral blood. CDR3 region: CASTPQGTNQPQHF. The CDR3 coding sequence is TGTGCCAGTACCCCGCAGGGTACGAATCAGCCCCAGCATTTT.